This T cell receptor (beta chain) was recorded in a study of PD-L1 blockade in urothelial cancer. The overall study: Administration of atezolizumab to patients began around 2014, at 1,200 mg intravenously every 3 weeks. The study, taken as a whole, reports: Better progression-free and overall survival followed lower pretreatment blood clonality.

Details on this clone: Its specificity is unknown.

Germline V lookup: CDR1 KGHSH, CDR2 LQKENI. The CDR3 spans 14 residues. Between the trimmed V and J ends, which lost 6 bases and 4 bases, there was a span of 16 bases. The patients' disease, urothelial carcinoma, was locally advanced or metastatic. A total of 1 to 8 samples per patient were collected pretreatment and on-treatment. The protocol was immunoSEQ multiplex PCR, while the TCRdb copy is restricted to in-frame clones and leaves out a portion. Found here are about 80,000 clones, roughly 90% of them singletons; the top ten hold 5% to 7%. This rearrangement joins TRBV18 to TRBJ2-7; D is perhaps TRBD1 (6 bases). The specimen comprised PBMCs, sampled around atezolizumab (anti-PD-L1) treatment. The sequence was collected from an older woman with urothelial cancer. The CDR3: CASSPSGVAYEQYF. The CDR3 DNA reads as TGTGCCAGCTCCCCTTCAGGGGTAGCTTACGAGCAGTACTTC.